This T cell receptor beta chain was sequenced for a study of beta chain features in type 1 diabetes. Findings and limits, study-wide: A moderate, significant TCRB CDR3 shortening appeared in type 1 diabetes across four CD4+ subsets.

Since all of the isolated RNA was reverse transcribed, expressed TCRB transcripts were what got sequenced. Some clones are missing from TCRdb's copy, which holds only in-frame ones; the method was immunoSEQ multiplex PCR. The profile shows 150,000 to 200,000 clones, almost 8% of them singletons. This clone showed up just a few times. Its antigen is not identified. V lost 6 bases and J 7 bases, leaving 12 bases between the germline ends. Looked up from germline, CDR1 is MNHNY and CDR2 is SVGAGI (reference sequence). The CDR3 consists of 13 residues. Sequencing used central memory CD4+ T cells from blood. This sequence was found in a man between 18 and 35 years old with type 1 diabetes. The V call is TRBV6-6, the J call TRBJ2-2; TRBD1 might be the D (6 bases). DNA for the CDR3: TGTGCCAGCAGGGGCAGGGGAATCGGGGAGCTGTTTTTT. It encodes CASRGRGIGELFF.